These T cell receptor beta chains were read from a single sample in a study of T cells in Graves' hyperthyroidism and ophthalmopathy. TCRdb redid the calling of the multiplex PCR reads with MiXCR, one entry per CDR3 protein. Of some 270,000 distinct CDR3 sequences detected, roughly an eighth appear once; the ten largest clones hold 7.9%. Source material: blood. These receptors were taken from a woman aged 40 to 50 with Graves' hyperthyroidism. CDR3s include the opening cysteine and the closing phenylalanine or tryptophan. The order of the fields is V gene, D gene, CDR3 protein. A D gene is named only where the DNA matches it firmly.

>TRBV27|.
CASSEGTVTVYEQYF
>TRBV11-2|.
CASSLVSNEQFF
>TRBV12-3/TRBV12-4|TRBD2
CASSSSGRGNEQFF
>TRBV20-1|.
CSANHGSGADTQYF
>TRBV7-9|.
CASKILFGTEAFF
>TRBV7-9|.
CASSLALDTGELFF
>TRBV5-1|.
CASSPDSTTTDTQYF
>TRBV5-6|.
CASSLEAARYGYTF
>TRBV9|.
CASSVGLAETGELFF
>TRBV6-1|TRBD2
CASMRESAGELFF
>TRBV9|.
CASSVEADTSYGYTF
>TRBV24-1|TRBD1
CATSDSSGGAETQYF
>TRBV6-5|TRBD1
CASSYKPDRVDETQYF
>TRBV11-3|.
CASSLARSSDGYNEQFF
>TRBV15|.
CATSSQYLSSYNEQFF
>TRBV11-2|TRBD2
CASSRPGLGNEQYF
>TRBV6-1|TRBD1
CASGRTGFDNEQFF
>TRBV7-9|TRBD1
CASSIRTGYTGELFF
>TRBV20-1|TRBD1
CSVQGGTGVNGYTF
>TRBV28|.
CASSLEMGGTEAFF
>TRBV20-1|.
CSARDSPGLKRSAYEQYF
>TRBV28|.
CASSLKGLGNQPQHF
>TRBV6-5|TRBD1
CASSYSPGGGGYTF
>TRBV6-5|.
CASSLAGRSNQPQHF
>TRBV7-2|.
CASSSEGAQGGTEAFF
>TRBV29-1|.
CSVEGTRSTQYF
>TRBV10-2|TRBD2
CASSVIAGVGDTQYF
>TRBV7-2|TRBD2
CASSLGGASGHPQETQYF
>TRBV7-9|TRBD2
CASSLVLAGGDTQYF
>TRBV7-2|.
CASSAGGATFHGYTF
>TRBV20-1|TRBD2
CSARRAGGINEQFF
>TRBV2|.
CASSDELIRYTEAFF
>TRBV28|.
CASRKTGRRTYNSPLHF
>TRBV20-1|TRBD2
CSAKTSGRAYEQYF
>TRBV2|.
CAGRRASPEQYF
>TRBV7-9|.
CALPRRGNTGELFF
>TRBV2|.
CASSSRDFSGNTIYF
>TRBV6-6|.
CASSYGPGETQYF
>TRBV5-6|.
CASSLGVAGTEAFF
>TRBV3-1|.
CASSPFSTDTQYF
>TRBV19|TRBD1
CASSIDLLGTGGAKGYTF
>TRBV6-1|TRBD1
CAARTGLNTEAFF
>TRBV2|TRBD2
CASSEGAATSGRNSYNEQFF
>TRBV3-1|.
CASSQDVASDEQFF
>TRBV20-1|TRBD1
CSAEGTGSEKLFF
>TRBV3-1|.
CASSRDSTEAFF
>TRBV7-9|.
CASSLVGVSPLHF
>TRBV12-3/TRBV12-4|.
CASSFGQSTDTQYF
>TRBV28|.
CASKIIGQAYEQYF
>TRBV27|TRBD2
CASSFWTSGRGDTQYF
>TRBV5-4|.
CASSWVGETQYF
>TRBV20-1|.
CSVVETQGEQFF
>TRBV6-1|.
CASSRGAGTEAFF
>TRBV7-8|TRBD1
CASSFRDRLPWNTGELFF
>TRBV19|.
CASSLGRGQNTEAFF
>TRBV28|TRBD1
CASSLEAGGSGANVLTF
>TRBV7-3|.
CASSPKNGAGTQYF
>TRBV7-8|TRBD2
CASSSGEGSENIQYF
>TRBV4-1|.
CASSPGLVAPGATYEQYF
>TRBV11-3|.
CASSLSRTGEAFF